The clone carrying this TCR beta chain was counted ten times or more. The target antigen is unknown. The record originates from a study of blood T cells in healthy people across ages. Overall study findings and caveats: Older individuals had lower TCR beta diversity per million T cells (the decline was roughly linear). Estimated diversity across one million T cells was deemed an underestimate. Possibly, changes in expanded clonotypes were confounded because donor CMV status was unknown.

Then a second PCR, running roughly 7 to 12 cycles, was carried out with a sample-barcoded 5' primer and a J-beta primer mix. Using its own MiXCR run on the 5' RACE reads, TCRdb lists one record per CDR3 protein. Of around 1.5 million distinct CDR3 sequences in the sample, roughly 32% were seen once. The V end lost 4 bases, the J end lost 4 bases, and 11 bases lay between the germline ends. The CDR3 length is 13 residues. Germline CDR1 is LNHNV and CDR2 is YYDKDF (reference sequence). The genes are TRBV15 and TRBJ2-7; D might be TRBD1 (5 bases). Sequenced material: blood. The receptor's source is a woman in her 30s in good health. CDR3 protein: CATSIGAGYEQYF. The CDR3 DNA follows: TGTGCCACCAGCATAGGGGCAGGTTACGAGCAGTACTTC.